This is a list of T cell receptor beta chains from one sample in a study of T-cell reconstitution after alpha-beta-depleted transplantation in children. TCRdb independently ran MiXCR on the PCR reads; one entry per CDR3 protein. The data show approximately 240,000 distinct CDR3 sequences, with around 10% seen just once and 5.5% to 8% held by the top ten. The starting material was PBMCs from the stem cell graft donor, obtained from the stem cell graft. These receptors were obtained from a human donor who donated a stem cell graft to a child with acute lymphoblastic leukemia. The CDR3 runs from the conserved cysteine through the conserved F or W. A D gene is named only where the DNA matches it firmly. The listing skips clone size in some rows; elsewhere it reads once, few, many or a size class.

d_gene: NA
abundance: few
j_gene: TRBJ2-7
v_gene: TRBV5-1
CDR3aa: CASSSGQSYEQYF
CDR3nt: TGCGCCAGCAGCTCCGGACAGAGCTACGAGCAGTACTTC

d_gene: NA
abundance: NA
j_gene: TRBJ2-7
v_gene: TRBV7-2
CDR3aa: CASSREASSRGQQYF
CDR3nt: TGTGCCAGCAGCCGCGAGGCGTCCTCCCGGGGCCAGCAGTACTTC

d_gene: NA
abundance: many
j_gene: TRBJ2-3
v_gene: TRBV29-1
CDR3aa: CSVEDQTGFADTQYF
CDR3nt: TGCAGCGTTGAAGATCAAACAGGGTTCGCAGATACGCAGTATTTT

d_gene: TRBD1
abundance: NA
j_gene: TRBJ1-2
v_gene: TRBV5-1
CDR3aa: CASSLGGTGVDYGYTF
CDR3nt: TGCGCCAGCAGCTTGGGAGGGACAGGAGTCGATTATGGCTACACCTTC

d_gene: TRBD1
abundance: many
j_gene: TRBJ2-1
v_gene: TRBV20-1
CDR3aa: CSARTTGGGYNEQFF
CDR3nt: TGCAGTGCTAGGACGACAGGGGGAGGGTACAATGAGCAGTTCTTC

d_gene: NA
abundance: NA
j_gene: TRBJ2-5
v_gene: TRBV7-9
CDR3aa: CASSKGGGETQYF
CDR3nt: TGTGCCAGCAGCAAAGGTGGAGGAGAGACCCAGTACTTC

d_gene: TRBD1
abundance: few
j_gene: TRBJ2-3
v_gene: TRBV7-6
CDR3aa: CASSLGTGQGAVRPTDTQYF
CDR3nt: TGTGCCAGCAGCTTAGGGACGGGGCAGGGGGCGGTTCGCCCCACAGATACGCAGTATTTT

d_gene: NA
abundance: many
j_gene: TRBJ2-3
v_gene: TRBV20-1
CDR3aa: CSASTSPDTQYF
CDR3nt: TGCAGTGCTTCTACTAGTCCAGATACGCAGTATTTT

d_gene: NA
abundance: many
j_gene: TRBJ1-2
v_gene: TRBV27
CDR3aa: CASSLVSGYYGYTF
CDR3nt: TGTGCCAGCAGTTTAGTGTCCGGGTACTATGGCTACACCTTC

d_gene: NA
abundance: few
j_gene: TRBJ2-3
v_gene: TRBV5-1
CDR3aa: CASSLGGQHASTDTQYF
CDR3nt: TGCGCCAGCAGCTTGGGAGGTCAACATGCTAGCACAGATACGCAGTATTTT

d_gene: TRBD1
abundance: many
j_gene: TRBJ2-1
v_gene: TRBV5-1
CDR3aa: CASRQGAIDEQFF
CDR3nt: TGCGCCAGTAGGCAGGGGGCTATCGATGAGCAGTTCTTC

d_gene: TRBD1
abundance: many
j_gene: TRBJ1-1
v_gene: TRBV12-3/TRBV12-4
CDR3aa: CASSPQGDTEAFF
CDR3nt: TGTGCCAGCAGCCCACAGGGGGACACTGAAGCTTTCTTT

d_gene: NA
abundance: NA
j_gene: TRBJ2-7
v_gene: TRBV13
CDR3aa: CASSLQGKGVYEQYF
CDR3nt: TGTGCCAGCAGCTTACAGGGAAAGGGGGTTTACGAGCAGTACTTC

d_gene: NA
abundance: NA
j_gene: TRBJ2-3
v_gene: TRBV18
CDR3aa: CASSPAGDTQYF
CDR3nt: TGTGCCAGCTCACCGGCTGGAGATACGCAGTATTTT

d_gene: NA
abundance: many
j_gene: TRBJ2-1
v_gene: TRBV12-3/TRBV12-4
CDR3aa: CASTGSSYNEQFF
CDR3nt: TGTGCCAGCACCGGAAGCTCCTACAATGAGCAGTTCTTC

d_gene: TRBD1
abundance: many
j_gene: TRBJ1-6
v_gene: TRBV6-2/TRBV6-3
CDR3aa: CASIAPPGQGTSPLHF
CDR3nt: TGTGCCAGCATTGCACCTCCGGGACAGGGTACTTCACCCCTCCACTTT